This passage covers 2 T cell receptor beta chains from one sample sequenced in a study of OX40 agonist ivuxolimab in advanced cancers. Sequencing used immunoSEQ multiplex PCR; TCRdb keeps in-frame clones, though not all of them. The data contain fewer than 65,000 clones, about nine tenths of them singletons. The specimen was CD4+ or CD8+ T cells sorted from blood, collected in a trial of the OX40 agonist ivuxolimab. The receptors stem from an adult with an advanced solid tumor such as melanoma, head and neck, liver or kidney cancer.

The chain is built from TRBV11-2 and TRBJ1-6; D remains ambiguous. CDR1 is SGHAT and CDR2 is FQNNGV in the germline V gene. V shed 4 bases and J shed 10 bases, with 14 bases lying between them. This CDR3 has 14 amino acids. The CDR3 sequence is CASSSTHTRSPLHF. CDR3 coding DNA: TGTGCCAGCAGCTCAACCCACACCCGATCACCCCTCCACTTT.

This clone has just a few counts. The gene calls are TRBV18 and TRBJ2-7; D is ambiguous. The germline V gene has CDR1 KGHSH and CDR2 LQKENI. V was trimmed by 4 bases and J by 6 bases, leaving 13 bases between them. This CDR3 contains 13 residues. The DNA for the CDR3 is TGTGCCAGCTCACTTGCAACCCTCCGCGAGCAGTACTTC. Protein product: CASSLATLREQYF. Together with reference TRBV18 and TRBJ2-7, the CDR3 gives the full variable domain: NAGVMQNPRHLVRRRGQEARLRCSPMKGHSHVYWYRQLPEEGLKFMVYLQKENIIDESGMPKERFSAEFPKEGPSILRIQQVVRGDSAAYFCASSLATLREQYFGPGTRLTVT.